This T cell receptor (beta chain) was obtained from a study of T cell responses to AZD1222 COVID-19 vaccine. Findings of the study overall: Nearly half of the spike-specific TCRs reportedly recognize variant regions that carry no mutations. The number of AZD1222 recipients seropositive at baseline was only five or six.

Trimming shortened V by 3 bases and J by 0 bases, and 17 bases separated the two germline ends. This CDR3 region has 17 residues. Germline V gene data show CDR1 as MNHNS and CDR2 as SASEGT. Details on this clone: Its cognate antigen is unknown.

Assay used: immunoSEQ multiplex PCR; TCRdb lists only in-frame clones, some missing. Among 150,000 or so clones listed, 85% to 90% were seen once. The chain uses TRBV6-1 and TRBJ1-2; the D is unclear. Sequencing was performed on peripheral blood, taken on day 0 of AZD1222 vaccination. The sequence derives from an adult in good health. The CDR3 here is CASSDLRRAGPNYGYTF. The CDR3 DNA is TGTGCCAGCAGTGATCTAAGGCGGGCAGGTCCTAACTATGGCTACACCTTC.